This TCR beta chain was recorded in a study of blood T cell repertoires in COVID-19. Cohorts were determined from participant-reported clinical history. Symptom resolution, clearance, or two negative PCRs marked the recovered donors of Cohort 3. V lost 6 bases and J lost 4; bases outside the gene matches: 16. CDR1 and CDR2 (germline): LGHDT, YNNKEL (reference sequence). This CDR3 is built from 18 residues. Original methodology: Amplified reference gene primers provided the basis for estimating nucleated cell counts. Repertoires were generated with immunoSEQ multiplex PCR, while TCRdb's copy carries only in-frame clones and drops some. V and J calls and clone size are copied from that table; D and trimming were computed from the DNA. The sample records some 200,000 clones, around 90% being singletons.

Sequencing was carried out using PBMCs or T cells enriched from blood (not recorded which). This chain links TRBV3-1 (or the pseudogene TRBV3-2) with TRBJ2-3, with 10 positions matching TRBD2. This clonotype was sampled from a woman aged 25 to 45 who had recovered from COVID-19. CDR3 protein: CASSVLGTSAASSDTQYF. In DNA form, the CDR3 reads TGTGCCAGCAGTGTTTTGGGGACTAGCGCCGCGTCGTCAGATACGCAGTATTTT.